The clone carrying this TCR beta chain occurred many times. As yet, its antigen is unknown. TCRdb itself ran the RT-PCR reads through MiXCR, one entry per CDR3 protein. The data show more than 400,000 distinct CDR3 sequences, approximately 7.7% seen once. This entry is derived from a study of response to subunit inactivated influenza vaccine. Broader study findings: T cells newly recruited by each seasonal influenza vaccination are few, the authors suggested.

This CDR3 is built from 14 residues. The ends lost 0 bases at V and 8 bases at J; junction bases unmatched: 5. Germline values: CDR1 SGHRS, CDR2 YFSETQ. This sample comprised PBMCs from blood, obtained about 24 months after vaccination. The receptor's source is a man between 50 and 70 years old who received an inactivated influenza vaccine. This chain links TRBV5-1 with TRBJ2-1; 7 bases map to TRBD2. DNA for the CDR3: TGCGCCAGCAGCTTGGGGGGAGGGCCCCATGAGCAGTTCTTC. Amino acid sequence: CASSLGGGPHEQFF.